This TCR beta chain comes out of a study of T cell responses to AZD1222 COVID-19 vaccine. Generated by immunoSEQ multiplex PCR, the TCRdb table keeps only in-frame clones and is missing some. The sample has some 180,000 clones; approximately 95% are singletons. This clone has just one count. The source of this sequence is an adult who received the MenACWY meningococcal vaccine as a control. The sequencing here drew on peripheral blood, taken 28 days after the second dose of the MenACWY control vaccine.

The CDR3 here is CASSAGQGVRNGYTF. CDR3 DNA sequence: TGTGCCAGCAGCGCGGGACAGGGGGTCCGAAATGGCTACACCTTC. The rearrangement uses TRBV7-2 and TRBJ1-2, with 11 bases matching TRBD1. The germline V gene encodes CDR1 SGHTA and CDR2 FQGNSA. Trimming removed 5 bases from V and 6 bases from J; junction bases left unmatched: 8. The CDR3 sequence is 15 residues long.